This TCR beta chain was documented in a study of T cells in Graves' hyperthyroidism and ophthalmopathy. About the study: Blood from the periphery was taken at initial diagnosis, before any treatment.

Individuals with ophthalmopathy presented a Clinical Activity Score of at least 3, a NOSPECS grade of at least 4 and a duration under 3 months. Diagnoses were made from clinical symptoms, serum measures (thyroxine and TRAb), thyroid ultrasound and orbital computed tomography. For this clonotype: The antigen remains unidentified.

Findings and caveats of the study: Blood also showed most of the thyroid clonotypes that were expanded above 0.001.

This CDR3 comprises 15 residues. Per germline, CDR1 DFQATT and CDR2 SNEGSKA (reference sequence). V lost 5 bases, J lost 0 bases, and 17 bases lay in between. Amplified regions were TCR beta CDR3 sequences from RNA transcripts. An initial round of RT-PCR targeting the TCR CDR3 relied on the HTBI primer set. TCRdb processed the multiplex PCR reads anew with MiXCR; each CDR3 protein has one entry. This table has around 50,000 distinct CDR3 sequences, roughly half appearing once. Material for sequencing was blood. This chain joins TRBV20-1 and TRBJ2-7; D possibly corresponds to TRBD1 (6 bases). The TCR originated in a woman between 45 and 65 years old with Graves' ophthalmopathy. The CDR3 region is CSADQRQANSYEQYF. CDR3 sequence (DNA): TGCAGTGCTGACCAGAGACAGGCAAACTCCTACGAGCAGTACTTC.